This entry concerns a single TCR beta chain. This sample is part of a study of blood T cell repertoires in COVID-19. Turning to the study itself: Specimens from acute and convalescent COVID-19 originated in the United States, Italy and Spain. Nucleic acid was either cDNA or gDNA, and it came from T cells, B-cell-depleted T cells, or PBMCs.

The method was immunoSEQ multiplex PCR; TCRdb's version includes in-frame clones alone and lacks a portion of them. The sample includes a few hundred thousand clones, approximately 88% of them seen just once. Resolution of symptoms, clearance, or two negative PCRs was present in recovered Cohort 3 donors. The sequence came from a woman aged 30 to 39 who had recovered from COVID-19. The sequencing sample was made of PBMCs or T cells enriched from blood (not recorded which).

For the CDR3, the DNA is TGTGCCAGCAGCTTAGGCGGGGCAATAAATGAGCAGTTCTTC. Protein: CASSLGGAINEQFF. The chain couples TRBV11-3 to TRBJ2-1, with a tentative D call TRBD2 (6 bases). The V end lost 1 base, the J end lost 7 bases, and 11 bases lay between the germline ends. Germline CDR1 SGHNT, CDR2 YENEEA. The CDR3 consists of 14 residues.